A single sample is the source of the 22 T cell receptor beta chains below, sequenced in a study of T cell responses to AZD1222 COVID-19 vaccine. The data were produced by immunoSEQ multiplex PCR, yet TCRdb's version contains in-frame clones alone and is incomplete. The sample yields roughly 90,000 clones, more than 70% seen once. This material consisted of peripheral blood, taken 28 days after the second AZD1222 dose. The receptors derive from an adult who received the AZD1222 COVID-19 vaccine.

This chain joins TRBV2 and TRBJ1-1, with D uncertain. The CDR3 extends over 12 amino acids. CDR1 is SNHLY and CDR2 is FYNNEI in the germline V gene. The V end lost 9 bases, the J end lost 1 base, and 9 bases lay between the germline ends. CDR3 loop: CASRPGNTEAFF. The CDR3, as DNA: TGTGCCAGTCGCCCTGGGAACACTGAAGCTTTCTTT. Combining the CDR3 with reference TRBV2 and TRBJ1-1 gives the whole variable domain EPEVTQTPSHQVTQMGQEVILRCVPISNHLYFYWYRQILGQKVEFLVSFYNNEISEKSEIFDDQFSVERPDGSNFTLKIRSTKLEDSAMYFCASRPGNTEAFFGQGTRLTVV.

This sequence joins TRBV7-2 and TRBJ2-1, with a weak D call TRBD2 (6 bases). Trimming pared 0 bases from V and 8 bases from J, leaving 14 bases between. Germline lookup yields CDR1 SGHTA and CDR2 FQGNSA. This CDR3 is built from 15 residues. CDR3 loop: CASSLAGFSGDEQFF. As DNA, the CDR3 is TGTGCCAGCAGCTTAGCCGGGTTTAGCGGAGATGAGCAGTTCTTC.

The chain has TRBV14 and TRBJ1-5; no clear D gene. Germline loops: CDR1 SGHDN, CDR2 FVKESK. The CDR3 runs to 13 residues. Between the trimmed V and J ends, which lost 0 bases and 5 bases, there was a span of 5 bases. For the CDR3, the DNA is TGTGCCAGCAGCCAAGACGGGTATCAGCCCCAGCATTTT. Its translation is CASSQDGYQPQHF.

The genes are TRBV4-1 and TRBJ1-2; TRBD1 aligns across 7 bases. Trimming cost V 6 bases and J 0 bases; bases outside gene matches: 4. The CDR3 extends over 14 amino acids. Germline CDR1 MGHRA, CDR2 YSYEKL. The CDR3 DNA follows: TGCGCCAGCAGACCGGGACAGACTAACTATGGCTACACCTTC. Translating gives CASRPGQTNYGYTF.

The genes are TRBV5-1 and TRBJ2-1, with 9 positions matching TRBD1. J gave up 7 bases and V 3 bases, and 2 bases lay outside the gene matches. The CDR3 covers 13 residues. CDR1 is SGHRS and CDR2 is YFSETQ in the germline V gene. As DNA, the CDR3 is TGCGCCAGCAGCTCCGGACAGGGGAATGAGCAGTTCTTC. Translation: CASSSGQGNEQFF.

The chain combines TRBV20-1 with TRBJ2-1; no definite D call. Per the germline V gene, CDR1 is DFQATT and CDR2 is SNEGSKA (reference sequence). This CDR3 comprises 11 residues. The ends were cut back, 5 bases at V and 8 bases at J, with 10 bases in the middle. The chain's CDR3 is CSAHSTHEQFF. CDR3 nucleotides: TGCAGTGCTCACAGCACCCATGAGCAGTTCTTC.

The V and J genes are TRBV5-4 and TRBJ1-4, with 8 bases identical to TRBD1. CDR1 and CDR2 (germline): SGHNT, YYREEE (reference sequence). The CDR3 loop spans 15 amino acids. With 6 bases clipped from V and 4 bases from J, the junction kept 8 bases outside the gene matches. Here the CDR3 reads CASTRGTGYNEKLFF. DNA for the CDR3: TGTGCCAGCACCAGAGGGACAGGCTATAATGAAAAACTGTTTTTT.

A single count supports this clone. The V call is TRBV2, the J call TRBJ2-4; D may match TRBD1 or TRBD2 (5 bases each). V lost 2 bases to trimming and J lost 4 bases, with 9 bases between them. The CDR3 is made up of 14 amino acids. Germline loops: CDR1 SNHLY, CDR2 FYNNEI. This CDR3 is CASSERGGKNIQYF. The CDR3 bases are TGTGCCAGCAGTGAAAGGGGCGGGAAAAACATTCAGTACTTC. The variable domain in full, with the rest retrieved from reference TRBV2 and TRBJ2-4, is EPEVTQTPSHQVTQMGQEVILRCVPISNHLYFYWYRQILGQKVEFLVSFYNNEISEKSEIFDDQFSVERPDGSNFTLKIRSTKLEDSAMYFCASSERGGKNIQYFGAGTRLSVL.

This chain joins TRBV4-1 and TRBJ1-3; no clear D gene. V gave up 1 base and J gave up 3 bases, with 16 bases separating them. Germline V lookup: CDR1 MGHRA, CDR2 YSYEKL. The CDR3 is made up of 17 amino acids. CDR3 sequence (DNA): TGCGCCAGCAGCCAAGGTCGAGCGGGGATCCGTGGAAACACCATATATTTT. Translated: CASSQGRAGIRGNTIYF.

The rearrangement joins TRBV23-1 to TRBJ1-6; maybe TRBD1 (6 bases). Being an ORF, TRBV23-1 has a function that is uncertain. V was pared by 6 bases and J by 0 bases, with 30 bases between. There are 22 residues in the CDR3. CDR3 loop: CASRVRDGGEIKISSYNSPLHF. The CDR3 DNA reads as TGCGCCAGCAGAGTCCGCGACGGGGGCGAAATTAAAATAAGCTCCTATAATTCACCCCTCCACTTT.

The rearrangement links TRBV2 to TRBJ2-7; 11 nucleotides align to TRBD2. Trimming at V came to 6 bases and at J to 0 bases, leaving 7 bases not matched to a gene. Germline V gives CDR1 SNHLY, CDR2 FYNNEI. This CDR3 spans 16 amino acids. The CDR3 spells CASSRGTSGLSYEQYF. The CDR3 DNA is TGTGCCAGCAGCCGAGGGACTAGCGGCCTCTCCTACGAGCAGTACTTC.

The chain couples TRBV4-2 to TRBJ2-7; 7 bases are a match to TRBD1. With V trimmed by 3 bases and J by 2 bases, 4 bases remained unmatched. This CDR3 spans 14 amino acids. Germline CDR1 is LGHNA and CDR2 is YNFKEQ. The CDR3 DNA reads TGTGCCAGCAGCCAGAGGGACAGAACCTACGAGCAGTACTTC. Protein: CASSQRDRTYEQYF.

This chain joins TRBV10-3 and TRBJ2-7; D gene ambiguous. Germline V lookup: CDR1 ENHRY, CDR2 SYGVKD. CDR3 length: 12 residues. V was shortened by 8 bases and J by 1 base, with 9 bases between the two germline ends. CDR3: CAIARSSYEQYV. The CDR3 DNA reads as TGTGCCATCGCCAGGAGTTCCTACGAGCAGTACGTC.

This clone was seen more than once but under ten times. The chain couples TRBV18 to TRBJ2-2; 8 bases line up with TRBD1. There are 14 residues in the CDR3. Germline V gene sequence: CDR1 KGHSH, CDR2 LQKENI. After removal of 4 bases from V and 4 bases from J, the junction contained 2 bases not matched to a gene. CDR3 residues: CASSRGTGTGELFF. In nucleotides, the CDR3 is TGTGCCAGCTCACGCGGGACAGGCACCGGGGAGCTGTTTTTT.

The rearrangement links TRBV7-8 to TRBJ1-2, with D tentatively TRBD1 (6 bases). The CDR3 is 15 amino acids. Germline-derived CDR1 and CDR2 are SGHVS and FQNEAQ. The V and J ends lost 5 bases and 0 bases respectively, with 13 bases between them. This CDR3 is CASSHRAPANYGYTF. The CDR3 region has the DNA TGTGCCAGCAGCCACAGGGCCCCAGCTAACTATGGCTACACCTTC. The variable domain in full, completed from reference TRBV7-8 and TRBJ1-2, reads GAGVSQSPRYKVAKRGQDVALRCDPISGHVSLFWYQQALGQGPEFLTYFQNEAQLDKSGLPSDRFFAERPEGSVSTLKIQRTQQEDSAVYLCASSHRAPANYGYTFGSGTRLTVV.

The CDR3 coding sequence is TGTGCCAGCAGCTTAGATTTGGGGATGGGGAATTCACCCCTCCACTTT. Amino acid sequence: CASSLDLGMGNSPLHF. The chain has TRBV11-2 and TRBJ1-6; D remains ambiguous. This CDR3 has 16 amino acids. V lost 0 bases to trimming and J lost 7 bases, with 13 bases between them. The V gene's germline CDR1 is SGHAT and CDR2 FQNNGV.

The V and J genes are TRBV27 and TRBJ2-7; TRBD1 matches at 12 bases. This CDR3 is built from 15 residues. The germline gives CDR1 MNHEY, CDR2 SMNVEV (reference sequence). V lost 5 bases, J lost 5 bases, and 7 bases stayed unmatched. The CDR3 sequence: CASSPGTGGRNEQYF. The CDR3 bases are TGTGCCAGCAGTCCTGGGACAGGGGGCCGGAACGAGCAGTACTTC.

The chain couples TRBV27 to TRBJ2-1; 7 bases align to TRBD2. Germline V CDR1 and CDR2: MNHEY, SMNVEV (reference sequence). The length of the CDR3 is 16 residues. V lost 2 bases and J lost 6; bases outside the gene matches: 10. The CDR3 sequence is CASSLKPGGSRNEQFF. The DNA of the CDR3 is TGTGCCAGCAGTTTAAAACCGGGGGGAAGTCGCAATGAGCAGTTCTTC.

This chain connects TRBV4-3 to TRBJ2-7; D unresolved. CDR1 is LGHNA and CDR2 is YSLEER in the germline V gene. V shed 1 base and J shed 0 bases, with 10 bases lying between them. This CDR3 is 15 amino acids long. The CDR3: CASSQASELSYEQYF. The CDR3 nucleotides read TGCGCCAGCAGCCAAGCCTCGGAACTCTCCTACGAGCAGTACTTC.

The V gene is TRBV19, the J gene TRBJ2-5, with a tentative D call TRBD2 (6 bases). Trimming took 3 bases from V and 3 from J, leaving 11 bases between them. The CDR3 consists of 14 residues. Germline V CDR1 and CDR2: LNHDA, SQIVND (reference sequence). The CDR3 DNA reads TGTGCCAGTAGTATTGGAGGGGTGGAAGAGACCCAGTACTTC. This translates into CASSIGGVEETQYF.

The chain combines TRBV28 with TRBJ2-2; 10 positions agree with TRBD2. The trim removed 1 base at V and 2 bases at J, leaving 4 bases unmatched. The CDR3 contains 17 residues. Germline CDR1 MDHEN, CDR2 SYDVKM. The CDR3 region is CASSLLGTSANTGELFF. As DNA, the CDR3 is TGTGCCAGCAGTTTATTGGGGACTAGCGCCAACACCGGGGAGCTGTTTTTT.

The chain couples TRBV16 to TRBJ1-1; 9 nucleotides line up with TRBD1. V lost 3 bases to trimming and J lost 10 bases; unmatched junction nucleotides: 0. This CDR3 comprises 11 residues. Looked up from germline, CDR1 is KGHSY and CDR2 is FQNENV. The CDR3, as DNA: TGTGCCAGCAGCCAGGGACAGGGAGCTTTCTTT. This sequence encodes CASSQGQGAFF.